Presented here are 6 T cell receptor beta chains from one specimen sequenced in a study of blood T cell repertoires in COVID-19. Repertoires were generated with immunoSEQ multiplex PCR, while TCRdb's copy carries only in-frame clones and drops some. This sample has about 160,000 clones, with 80% found just once. The sequencing input was PBMCs or T cells enriched from blood (not recorded which). The source is a woman aged 55-75 years who had recovered from COVID-19.

The chain employs TRBV29-1 and TRBJ1-1, with 7 bases that match TRBD1. The CDR3 runs 14 residues. Germline assignment: CDR1 SQVTM and CDR2 ANQGSEA. V trimming: 1 base; J trimming: 2 bases; junction bases outside the gene matches: 4. CDR3 DNA sequence: TGCAGCGTTGAAGCAGGGGGGCGAAACACTGAAGCTTTCTTT. Amino acid sequence: CSVEAGGRNTEAFF. Full variable domain (remainder filled in from reference TRBV29-1 and TRBJ1-1): SAVISQKPSRDICQRGTSLTIQCQVDSQVTMMFWYRQQPGQSLTLIATANQGSEATYESGFVIDKFPISRPNLTFSTLTVSNMSPEDSSIYLCSVEAGGRNTEAFFGQGTRLTVV.

The V gene is TRBV5-4, the J gene TRBJ1-2; 8 nucleotides match TRBD1. Germline CDR1 SGHNT, CDR2 YYREEE (reference sequence). After removal of 0 bases from V and 2 bases from J, the junction contained 0 bases not matched to a gene. This CDR3 spans 14 amino acids. The CDR3, as DNA: TGTGCCAGCAGCTTGGGACAGGGGAACTATGGCTACACCTTC. Residues: CASSLGQGNYGYTF. The full variable domain, in which reference TRBV5-4 and TRBJ1-2 provide the parts outside the CDR3, is ETGVTQSPTHLIKTRGQQVTLRCSSQSGHNTVSWYQQALGQGPQFIFQYYREEENGRGNFPPRFSGLQFPNYSSELNVNALELDDSALYLCASSLGQGNYGYTFGSGTRLTVV.

The chain uses TRBV9 and TRBJ1-2; 9 bases map to TRBD1. Trimming took 3 bases from V and 4 from J; bases not matched to a gene: 16. Germline V gene data show CDR1 as SGDLS and CDR2 as YYNGEE. There are 18 residues in the CDR3. CDR3 residues: CASSGVGQGQIEGYGYTF. The CDR3 nucleotides read TGTGCCAGCAGCGGGGTGGGACAGGGCCAAATAGAAGGCTATGGCTACACCTTC.

In its sample, this clone was seen many times. This chain uses TRBV5-1 with TRBJ1-5; 7 nucleotides match TRBD1. Losses at the gene ends were 3 bases for V and 7 bases for J; bases not matched to a gene: 7. The CDR3 length is 14 residues. The germline CDR1 and CDR2 sequences are SGHRS and YFSETQ. CDR3 loop: CASSSEGGAQPQHF. In nucleotides, the CDR3 is TGCGCCAGCAGCTCCGAAGGGGGCGCCCAGCCCCAGCATTTT.

This clone was detected many times. The chain employs TRBV7-2 and TRBJ2-7, with 11 bases lining up with TRBD2. V gave up 3 bases and J gave up 2 bases; unmatched junction bases: 9. This CDR3 is built from 17 residues. In germline, CDR1 is SGHTA, CDR2 FQGNSA. Here the CDR3 DNA reads TGTGCCAGCAGCTTGGGTCCGGCTAGCGGGGGGACCTACGAGCAGTACTTC. Protein sequence: CASSLGPASGGTYEQYF. Full variable domain (missing parts from reference TRBV7-2 and TRBJ2-7): GAGVSQSPSNKVTEKGKDVELRCDPISGHTALYWYRQSLGQGLEFLIYFQGNSAPDKSGLPSDRFSAERTGGSVSTLTIQRTQQEDSAVYLCASSLGPASGGTYEQYFGPGTRLTVT.

In this sample, this clone turned up once. The chain joins TRBV19 to TRBJ2-3, with 7 bases aligning to TRBD2. V shed 6 bases, J shed 11 bases, and the junction held 20 bases outside the gene matches. Germline V gene lookup returns CDR1 LNHDA and CDR2 SQIVND (reference sequence). The CDR3 has 16 residues. This CDR3 reads CASSQPGAGTTGGQYF. CDR3 nucleotide sequence: TGTGCCAGTAGCCAGCCCGGGGCAGGGACTACGGGGGGGCAGTATTTT.